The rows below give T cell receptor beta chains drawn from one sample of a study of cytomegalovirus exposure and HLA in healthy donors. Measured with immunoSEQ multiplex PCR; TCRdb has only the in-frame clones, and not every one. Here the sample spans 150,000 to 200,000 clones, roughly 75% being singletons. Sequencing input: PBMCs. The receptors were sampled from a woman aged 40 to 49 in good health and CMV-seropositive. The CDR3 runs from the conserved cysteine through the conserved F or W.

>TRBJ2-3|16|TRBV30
CAWSGLTGANTDTQYF
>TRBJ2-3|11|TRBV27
CASSRADTQYF
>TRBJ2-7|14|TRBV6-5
CASGVGAGTSEQYF
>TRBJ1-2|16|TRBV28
CASSLPQGAWGRGYTF
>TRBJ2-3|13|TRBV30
CAWSAGDGDTQYF
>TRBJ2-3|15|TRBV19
CASSMASGRSDTQYF
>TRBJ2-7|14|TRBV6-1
CASSEAQGVFEQYF
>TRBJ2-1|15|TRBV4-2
CASSQVRDSYNEQFF
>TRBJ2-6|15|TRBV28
CASSAGGGGANVLTF
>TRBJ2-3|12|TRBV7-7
CASSLLADTQYF
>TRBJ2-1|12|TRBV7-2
CATTGPTAQQFF
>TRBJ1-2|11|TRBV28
CASSLPHGYTF
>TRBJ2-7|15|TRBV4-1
CASSQGRQPAYEQYF
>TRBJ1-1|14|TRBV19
CASTLGQVTTEAFF
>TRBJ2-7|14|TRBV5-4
CASSPSETKYEQYF
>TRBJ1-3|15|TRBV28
CASRPGQENGNTIYF
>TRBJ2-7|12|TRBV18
CASSPLAKEQYF
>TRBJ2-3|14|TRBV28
CASSLGGEADTQYF
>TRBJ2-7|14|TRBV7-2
CASSFAVGPYEQYF
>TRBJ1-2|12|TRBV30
CAWSINRAGYTF
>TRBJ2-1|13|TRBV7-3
CASSSHLGGGQFF
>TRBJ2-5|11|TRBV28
CASSTQETQYF
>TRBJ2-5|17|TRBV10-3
CAISGLGLAGLQETQYF
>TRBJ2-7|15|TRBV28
CASSLAGGEIYEQYF
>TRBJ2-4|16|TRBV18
CASSPFNTHPINIQYF
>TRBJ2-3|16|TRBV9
CASSAVSGIPSDTQYF
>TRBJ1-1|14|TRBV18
CASSQGLMNTEAFF
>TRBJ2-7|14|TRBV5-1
CASSLSGATYEQYF
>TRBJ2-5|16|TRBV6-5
CASSYSGLAVQETQYF
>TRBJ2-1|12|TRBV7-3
CASSQGTTGWFF
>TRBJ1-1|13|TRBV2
CASSGLQNTEAFF
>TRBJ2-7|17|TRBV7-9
CASSSVGVVGVDYEQYF
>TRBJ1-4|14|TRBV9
CASSVEGDRGKLFF
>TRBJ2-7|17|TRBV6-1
CASSEARDPTLSYEQYF
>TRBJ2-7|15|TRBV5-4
CASSRTRTSDYEQYF
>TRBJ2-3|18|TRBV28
CASSLNPRWGQRTDTQYF
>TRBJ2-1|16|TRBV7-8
CASSLRRESLLNEQFF
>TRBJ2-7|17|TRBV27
CASSLSTGDRVAHEQYF
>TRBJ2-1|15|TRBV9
CASSETGTSVNEQFF
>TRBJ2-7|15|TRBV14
CASSLETWGGGEQYF
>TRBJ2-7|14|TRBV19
CASREAGKAHEQYF
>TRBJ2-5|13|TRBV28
CASGKTRGETQYF
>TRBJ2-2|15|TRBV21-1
CASSEDRVETGELFF
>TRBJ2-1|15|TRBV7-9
CSSSSTSGSPNEQFF
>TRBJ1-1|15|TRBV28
CASTLTGGPDTEAFF
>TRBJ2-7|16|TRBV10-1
CASLSRDRGRGDEQYF
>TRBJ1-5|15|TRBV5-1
CASSFDGGGNQPQHF
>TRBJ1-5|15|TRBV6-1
CASSSGTTSNQPQHF
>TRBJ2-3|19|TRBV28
CASRSYRGKKRESWDTQYF
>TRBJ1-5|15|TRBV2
CASSLTPLSNQPQHF
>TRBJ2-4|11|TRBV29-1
CSAEQGHIQYF
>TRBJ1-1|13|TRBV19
CASSLSWNTEAFF
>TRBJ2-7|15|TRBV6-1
CASSVTSGTLYEQYF